Presented here are 30 T cell receptor beta chains from one specimen sequenced in a study of cytomegalovirus exposure and HLA in healthy donors. The study ran its PCR with 60 Vbeta and 13 Jbeta primers. Sequenced by immunoSEQ multiplex PCR; TCRdb stores in-frame clones only, minus some. Among over 100,000 clones listed, around 9% were seen once. Input material: PBMCs. The receptors derive from a man aged 35 to 55 in good health and CMV-seronegative.

This clone was seen a few times. V usage is TRBV4-1 and J usage is TRBJ2-1; D gene unclear. This CDR3 contains 12 residues. CDR1 is MGHRA, CDR2 YSYEKL, per germline. The ends were cut back, 0 bases at V and 10 bases at J, with 7 bases in the middle. This CDR3 is CASSQDGYEQFF. As DNA, the CDR3 is TGCGCCAGCAGCCAAGACGGGTACGAGCAGTTCTTC.

This clone was observed a handful of times. The genes are TRBV9 and TRBJ2-1, with a weak D call TRBD2 (6 bases). The germline CDR1 and CDR2 sequences are SGDLS and YYNGEE. This CDR3 comprises 16 residues. Between the trimmed V and J ends, which lost 0 bases and 4 bases, there was a span of 14 bases. In DNA, the CDR3 is TGTGCCAGCAGCGTAGCCGGGCGGGGACCTTACAATGAGCAGTTCTTC. Residues: CASSVAGRGPYNEQFF. Filled out from reference TRBV9 and TRBJ2-1, the complete variable domain reads DSGVTQTPKHLITATGQRVTLRCSPRSGDLSVYWYQQSLDQGLQFLIQYYNGEERAKGNILERFSAQQFPDLHSELNLSSLELGDSALYFCASSVAGRGPYNEQFFGPGTRLTVL.

The genes are TRBV4-2 and TRBJ1-1, with a weak D call TRBD1 (6 bases). Trimming removed 1 base at V and 4 bases at J, with 19 bases between. The CDR3 length is 17 residues. The germline V gene encodes CDR1 LGHNA and CDR2 YNFKEQ. The CDR3 nucleotides read TGTGCCAGCAGCCAAGTTCGGGGCAGGGGAGTTGGCACTGAAGCTTTCTTT. Protein sequence: CASSQVRGRGVGTEAFF.

V is TRBV6-1 and J is TRBJ2-7; the match to TRBD2 covers 9 bases. Germline V gene data show CDR1 as MNHNS and CDR2 as SASEGT. This CDR3 spans 14 amino acids. The V segment lost 11 bases and the J segment 5 bases; nucleotides outside the gene matches: 13. The DNA for the CDR3 is TGTGCCTCCCGGCAGCGGACTAGCGCTGACGAGCAGTACTTC. Its translation: CASRQRTSADEQYF.

This clone was seen more than once but under ten times. This chain links TRBV5-4 with TRBJ2-1; the match to TRBD1 covers 7 bases. The CDR3 contains 15 residues. Germline CDR1 is SGHNT and CDR2 is YYREEE (reference sequence). V was pared by 4 bases and J by 5 bases, with 9 bases of the junction left unmatched. CDR3 coding DNA: TGTGCCAGCAGCCCGAAACAGGGGCTCAACAATGAGCAGTTCTTC. Translating gives CASSPKQGLNNEQFF.

The gene calls are TRBV2 and TRBJ2-5; perhaps TRBD1 as D (6 bases). The J call may be wrong; the DNA end is better matched by TRBJ2-7. The CDR3 is made up of 14 amino acids. Looked up from germline, CDR1 is SNHLY and CDR2 is FYNNEI. Here the CDR3 reads CASSFDRDIYEQYF. The CDR3 nucleotides read TGTGCCAGCAGTTTTGACCGGGACATCTACGAGCAGTACTTC.

The V call is TRBV11-3, the J call TRBJ2-3; a weak D match, TRBD2 (6 bases). Deletions cut 1 base from V and 0 bases from J, with 8 bases between. CDR1 and CDR2 (germline): SGHNT, YENEEA. This CDR3 spans 15 amino acids. CDR3 DNA: TGTGCCAGCAGCTTAGGGGCGGGGAGCACAGATACGCAGTATTTT. Translation gives CASSLGAGSTDTQYF.

The chain uses TRBV9 and TRBJ1-2; TRBD1 matches at 8 bases. Looked up from germline, CDR1 is SGDLS and CDR2 is YYNGEE. The length of the CDR3 is 15 residues. The V gene end was trimmed by 4 bases and the J gene end by 3 bases; junction bases not matched to a gene: 8. CDR3 region: CASSTTGGRYYGYTF. DNA for the CDR3: TGTGCCAGCAGCACCACAGGGGGGAGATACTATGGCTACACCTTC. The full variable domain, completed using reference TRBV9 and TRBJ1-2, is DSGVTQTPKHLITATGQRVTLRCSPRSGDLSVYWYQQSLDQGLQFLIQYYNGEERAKGNILERFSAQQFPDLHSELNLSSLELGDSALYFCASSTTGGRYYGYTFGSGTRLTVV.

The chain uses TRBV9 and TRBJ2-7; D might be TRBD2 (5 bases). CDR1 SGDLS and CDR2 YYNGEE come from the germline V gene. The CDR3 length is 14 residues. V was shortened by 0 bases and J by 2 bases, with 9 bases between the two germline ends. The CDR3 nucleotides are TGTGCCAGCAGCGTAGGGCTAGCTACCTACGAGCAGTACTTC. Protein: CASSVGLATYEQYF.

The CDR3 DNA follows: TGTGCCAGCAGTGACTCCGGGACTAGCGGTTACAATGAGCAGTTCTTC. Its translation is CASSDSGTSGYNEQFF. The chain couples TRBV6-4 to TRBJ2-1, with 11 bases fitting TRBD2. The junction had 2 bases not matched to a gene; V was cut back by 0 bases and J by 4 bases. CDR3 size: 16 residues. In germline, CDR1 is MRHNA, CDR2 SNTAGT.

V usage is TRBV10-3 and J usage is TRBJ1-2; 7 bases line up with TRBD1. Per the germline V gene, CDR1 is ENHRY and CDR2 is SYGVKD. CDR3 length equals 15 residues. The trim removed 0 bases at V and 2 bases at J, leaving 3 bases unmatched. The CDR3 DNA sequence: TGTGCCATCAGTGAGTCGGGGACAGAAAACTATGGCTACACCTTC. Translation gives CAISESGTENYGYTF.

This clone was counted between two and nine times. V gene TRBV10-2 combines with J gene TRBJ2-7, with D possibly matching TRBD2 (6 bases). The germline V and J ends were trimmed by 0 bases and 3 bases, with 6 bases remaining between them. CDR1 is WSHSY and CDR2 is SAAADI in the germline V gene. The CDR3 extends over 13 amino acids. The CDR3 DNA reads as TGCGCCAGCAGTGAGTCGGGAGGCTACGAGCAGTACTTC. Its translation: CASSESGGYEQYF.

This clone was detected only a few times. The chain has TRBV4-1 and TRBJ2-7; TRBD2 is a possible D gene (5 bases). V lost 1 base to trimming and J lost 3 bases, with 10 bases between them. The CDR3 consists of 14 residues. CDR1 and CDR2 from the germline V gene are MGHRA and YSYEKL. The CDR3 region has the DNA TGCGCCAGCAGCCAAGGGGCGGGCAGCTACGAGCAGTACTTC. The encoded protein is CASSQGAGSYEQYF.

The rearrangement links TRBV6-5 to TRBJ1-5; D is undetermined. The CDR3 totals 15 residues. The germline CDR1 and CDR2 sequences are MNHEY and SVGAGI. The germline V and J ends were trimmed by 6 bases and 0 bases, with 12 bases remaining between them. CDR3 coding DNA: TGTGCCAGCAGGGGCCGGGGTAATAGCAATCAGCCCCAGCATTTT. Translated, it gives CASRGRGNSNQPQHF.

CDR3 in DNA: TGTGCCAGCAGCCCGCGGACTAGCGGGGGGGCCAGGGTCACGCAGTATTTT. It specifies CASSPRTSGGARVTQYF. This chain links TRBV7-2 with TRBJ2-3; 15 positions match TRBD2. Unmatched junction bases numbered 12, after V lost 5 bases and J lost 9 bases. Germline CDR1 reads SGHTA; CDR2 reads FQGNSA. This CDR3 spans 17 amino acids.

In the case of this clone: One end of the junction fails to match germline, which may point to a read error. The chain links TRBV30 to TRBJ2-2, with 9 positions matching TRBD2. The CDR3 sequence is 15 residues long. The germline V gene encodes CDR1 GTSNPN and CDR2 SVGIG (reference sequence). Written as DNA, the CDR3 is TGTGCCGGGAGGGTAGCGGGGGTAACCACCGGGGAGCTGTTTTTT. This encodes CAGRVAGVTTGELFF.

This rearrangement joins TRBV2 to TRBJ2-1; 12 bases are shared with TRBD2. CDR1 SNHLY and CDR2 FYNNEI come from the germline V gene. The CDR3 has 15 amino acids. After removal of 3 bases from V and 8 bases from J, the junction contained 5 bases not matched to a gene. CDR3 DNA sequence: TGTGCCAGCAGTGATGCTAGCGGGGGGGTGGATGAGCAGTTCTTC. Its translation is CASSDASGGVDEQFF.

Only a few counts were recorded for this clone. The junction departs from the called germline gene at one end, perhaps through a read error. This chain joins TRBV6-6 and TRBJ2-7, with D maybe TRBD1 (6 bases). This CDR3 is 14 amino acids long. Germline assignment: CDR1 MNHNY and CDR2 SVGAGI (reference sequence). CDR3 in amino acids: CATLGQPSSYGQYF. The CDR3 DNA reads as TGTGCCACCCTCGGACAGCCGAGCTCCTACGGGCAGTACTTC.

CDR3 loop: CASSVVAGPHGYTF. CDR3 DNA sequence: TGTGCCAGCAGCGTAGTGGCAGGCCCCCATGGCTACACCTTC. The chain combines TRBV9 with TRBJ1-2; D not resolved. CDR1 is SGDLS and CDR2 is YYNGEE in the germline V gene. The CDR3 runs to 14 residues. V was cut by 0 bases and J by 6 bases, with 12 bases left in between.

The CDR3 spells CASSGRELAGTDTQYF. CDR3 DNA sequence: TGTGCCAGCAGCGGCCGGGAATTAGCGGGCACAGATACGCAGTATTTT. The chain couples TRBV13 to TRBJ2-3, with a weak D call TRBD2 (6 bases). This CDR3 comprises 16 residues. Germline lookup yields CDR1 PRHDT and CDR2 FYEKMQ (reference sequence). V was pared by 5 bases and J by 1 base, with 16 bases between.

The V gene is TRBV11-2, the J gene TRBJ1-1; TRBD1 aligns across 8 bases. With 5 bases clipped from V and 5 bases from J, the junction kept 7 bases outside the gene matches. CDR1 and CDR2 from the germline V gene are SGHAT and FQNNGV. The CDR3 spans 14 residues. CDR3 sequence reads: CASSTDRARTEAFF. In nucleotides, the CDR3 is TGTGCCAGCAGCACGGACAGGGCCCGGACTGAAGCTTTCTTT.

The V call is TRBV10-3, the J call TRBJ1-6, with TRBD1 identical over 10 bases. The germline V gene encodes CDR1 ENHRY and CDR2 SYGVKD. V lost 3 bases, J lost 7 bases, and 6 bases stayed unmatched. The CDR3 consists of 16 residues. The CDR3: CAISDLGQGENSPLHF. In DNA, the CDR3 is TGTGCCATCAGTGACCTTGGACAGGGGGAAAATTCACCCCTCCACTTT.

This chain joins TRBV6-5 and TRBJ2-5; the D is unclear. The V end was cut by 5 bases, the J end by 5 bases, with 15 bases between. The CDR3 has 14 residues. CDR1 and CDR2 (germline): MNHEY, SVGAGI. CDR3 sequence: CASSRGAISETQYF. The DNA of the CDR3 is TGTGCCAGCAGTCGAGGCGCGATTTCGGAGACCCAGTACTTC.

This clone was detected a few times. The chain joins TRBV29-1 to TRBJ2-7, with 8 bases that match TRBD1. V was pared by 5 bases and J by 2 bases, with 5 bases of the junction left unmatched. Germline CDR1 and CDR2: SQVTM and ANQGSEA. CDR3 size: 13 residues. CDR3 protein: CSVPGQDPYEQYF. CDR3 coding DNA: TGCAGCGTTCCGGGACAGGACCCCTACGAGCAGTACTTC.

This chain uses TRBV7-9 with TRBJ2-7; 7 bases are shared with TRBD1. Per germline, CDR1 SEHNR and CDR2 FQNEAQ (reference sequence). The ends lost 1 base at V and 5 bases at J; junction bases unmatched: 11. The CDR3 is made up of 16 amino acids. The CDR3, as DNA: TGTGCCAGCAGCTTAGGGGACAGTACCCTACGGGACGAGCAGTACTTC. This gives the protein CASSLGDSTLRDEQYF.

The CDR3 sequence is CASSPGTSGGTDTQYF. In nucleotides, the CDR3 is TGTGCCAGCAGCCCCGGGACTAGCGGGGGGACAGATACGCAGTATTTT. This rearrangement joins TRBV7-2 to TRBJ2-3; 15 nucleotides align to TRBD2. The J segment lost 3 bases and the V segment lost 5 bases, leaving 3 bases of the junction unmatched. The germline CDR1 and CDR2 sequences are SGHTA and FQGNSA. The CDR3 has 16 residues.

This clone appeared a single time. The chain recombines TRBV7-3 with TRBJ2-1, with 9 positions matching TRBD2. CDR1 SGHTA and CDR2 FQGTGA come from the germline V gene. Germline trimming cut 2 bases from V and 4 bases from J; bases unmatched to any gene: 3. This CDR3 contains 15 residues. The CDR3 bases are TGTGCCAGCAGCTTAGGGACTAGCTTGTACAATGAGCAGTTCTTC. Its protein is CASSLGTSLYNEQFF. The full variable domain, completed using reference TRBV7-3 and TRBJ2-1, is GAGVSQTPSNKVTEKGKYVELRCDPISGHTALYWYRQSLGQGPEFLIYFQGTGAADDSGLPNDRFFAVRPEGSVSTLKIQRTERGDSAVYLCASSLGTSLYNEQFFGPGTRLTVL.

This clone was observed a few times. The rearrangement joins TRBV2 to TRBJ2-1, with a tentative D call TRBD1 (6 bases). The V and J ends lost 6 bases and 5 bases respectively, with 14 bases between them. Germline assignment: CDR1 SNHLY and CDR2 FYNNEI. The CDR3 has 14 amino acids. The CDR3 sequence is CASRDRAQNNEQFF. CDR3 DNA: TGTGCCAGCAGGGACAGAGCTCAGAACAATGAGCAGTTCTTC. The full variable domain, completed using reference TRBV2 and TRBJ2-1, is EPEVTQTPSHQVTQMGQEVILRCVPISNHLYFYWYRQILGQKVEFLVSFYNNEISEKSEIFDDQFSVERPDGSNFTLKIRSTKLEDSAMYFCASRDRAQNNEQFFGPGTRLTVL.

CDR3 sequence reads: CASSQVGTSGYEQYF. The CDR3 coding sequence is TGCGCCAGCAGCCAAGTCGGGACTAGCGGCTACGAGCAGTACTTC. The rearrangement uses TRBV4-1 and TRBJ2-7; 11 bases match TRBD2. Germline values: CDR1 MGHRA, CDR2 YSYEKL. The CDR3 contains 15 residues. Losses at the gene ends were 1 base for V and 3 bases for J; bases not matched to a gene: 2.

The chain links TRBV5-5 to TRBJ1-4; D perhaps matches TRBD1 (6 bases). The CDR3 is 15 residues long. CDR1 and CDR2 (germline): SGHKS, YYEKEE (reference sequence). The ends were cut back, 1 base at V and 6 bases at J, with 13 bases in the middle. The DNA of the CDR3 is TGTGCCAGCAGCTTGTGGGCAGGGGATTATGAAAAACTGTTTTTT. Protein product: CASSLWAGDYEKLFF.